This entry features one T cell receptor (beta chain) sequence. The antigen remains undetermined. The data were obtained in a study of monozygotic twins with inflammatory bowel disease. Findings and caveats of the study: Between concordant and discordant twins, repertoire similarity failed to differ, a result that limited power may explain. IBD patients, compared with healthy twins, shared fewer clonotypes with others (especially with disease activity).

CDR3 length: 13 residues. The V gene's germline CDR1 is LGHDT and CDR2 YNNKEL (reference sequence). Making cDNA involved eight separate reactions per sample. During cDNA synthesis, UMIs that each contained a 6-nucleotide sample barcode were added by means of template switching. After re-calling the 5' RACE reads, TCRdb lists one entry per CDR3 protein, DNA absent. The sample spans around 410,000 distinct CDR3 sequences; the ten largest clones claim 2% to 3%. The genes are TRBV3-1 and TRBJ1-1; TCRdb calls TRBD1, which cannot be checked without DNA. Sequencing was carried out using blood. The source of this sequence is a human donor with ulcerative colitis or Crohn's disease, or a healthy co-twin of an affected twin (not recorded which). CDR3 residues: CASSPGTFTEAFF.